This T cell receptor beta chain stems from a study of T-cell reconstitution after alpha-beta-depleted transplantation in children. Unique molecular identifiers were incorporated during preparation of the TCRbeta library. TCRdb processed the PCR reads anew with MiXCR; each CDR3 protein has one entry. The data contain a few hundred thousand distinct CDR3 sequences, about 12% of them singletons. CDR1 is KGHDR and CDR2 is SFDVKD in the germline V gene. CDR3 size: 14 residues. The V gene lost 3 bases and the J gene lost 0 bases, with 8 bases spanning the gap. The clonotype was recovered from a human donor who donated a stem cell graft to a child with combined immunodeficiency. Specimen: PBMCs from the stem cell graft donor, collected from the stem cell graft. The chain carries TRBV24-1 and TRBJ2-7, with D possibly TRBD2 on 6 matching bases. Here the CDR3 DNA reads TGTGCCACCAGTGATGTAGCGGACTCCTACGAGCAGTACTTC. This gives the protein CATSDVADSYEQYF.